This T cell receptor (beta chain) was retrieved from a study of cytomegalovirus exposure and HLA in healthy donors. Study results and caveats: Some V segments, including TRBV6-2 and TRBV6-3, were excluded as indistinguishable. In a later analysis, common viral pathogens appeared linked to several of the most significant clusters.

In the case of this clone: Antigen specificity is unknown.

The PCR employed 60 Vbeta primers together with 13 Jbeta primers. TCRdb's copy holds only in-frame clones and misses some; the assay was immunoSEQ multiplex PCR. This sample's table has approximately 80,000 clones. V lost 5 bases, J lost 7 bases, and 5 bases stayed unmatched. CDR1 is MNHEY and CDR2 is SVGAGI in the germline V gene. The CDR3 is 13 residues long. Source material: PBMCs. This receptor was obtained from a man aged 18 to 29 in good health and CMV-seropositive. The chain links TRBV6-5 to TRBJ1-5; TRBD1 matches 7 bases. This CDR3 is CASSQGGGQPQHF. The CDR3 DNA is TGTGCCAGCAGTCAGGGGGGCGGGCAGCCCCAGCATTTT.